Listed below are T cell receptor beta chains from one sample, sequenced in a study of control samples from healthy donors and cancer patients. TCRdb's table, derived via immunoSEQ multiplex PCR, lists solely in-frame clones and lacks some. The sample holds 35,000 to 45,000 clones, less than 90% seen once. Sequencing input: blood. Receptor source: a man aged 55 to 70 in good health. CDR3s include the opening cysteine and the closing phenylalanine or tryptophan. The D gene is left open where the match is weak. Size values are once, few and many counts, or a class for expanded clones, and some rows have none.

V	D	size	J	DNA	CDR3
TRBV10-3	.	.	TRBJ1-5	TGTGCCATCAGCCGGGACAAAAATCAGCCCCAGCATTTT	CAISRDKNQPQHF
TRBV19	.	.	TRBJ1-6	TGTGCCAGTAGAAGGGGTTCCTCCTATAATTCACCCCTCCACTTT	CASRRGSSYNSPLHF
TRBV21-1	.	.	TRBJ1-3	TGTGCCAGCAGCAATCGGACTGGAAACACCATATATTTT	CASSNRTGNTIYF
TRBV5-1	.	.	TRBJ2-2	TGCGCCAGCAGCGATGGGGCGGGAATGAACACCGGGGAGCTGTTTTTT	CASSDGAGMNTGELFF
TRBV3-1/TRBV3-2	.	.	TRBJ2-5	TGTGCCAGCCGAAGCTCTTTCGAGCGGCTCCAAGAGACCCAGTACTTC	CASRSSFERLQETQYF
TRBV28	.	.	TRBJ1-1	TGTGCCAGCACGAAAGTGGGGGCAGGGCCTTACACTGAAGCTTTCTTT	CASTKVGAGPYTEAFF
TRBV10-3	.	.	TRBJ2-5	TGTGCCATCAACGACGGGGTGGAACAAGAGACCCAGTACTTC	CAINDGVEQETQYF
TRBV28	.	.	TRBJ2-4	TGTGCCAGCAAGGTCACGGGGAGGGCCAAAAACATTCAGTACTTC	CASKVTGRAKNIQYF
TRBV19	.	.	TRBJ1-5	TGTGCCAGTAGTCAATACAGGGAATGGAGCAATCAGCCCCAGCATTTT	CASSQYREWSNQPQHF
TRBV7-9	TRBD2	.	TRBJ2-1	TGTGCCAGCAGCTCGGGGACTAGCGCCAATGAGCAGTTCTTC	CASSSGTSANEQFF
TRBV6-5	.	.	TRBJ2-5	TGTGCCAGCAGTTACGGGTGGGATCGGCAAGAGACCCAGTACTTC	CASSYGWDRQETQYF
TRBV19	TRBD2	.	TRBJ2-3	TGTGCCAGTAGTATGGCTAGCGGGGGAGATACGCAGTATTTT	CASSMASGGDTQYF
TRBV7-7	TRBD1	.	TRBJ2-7	TGTGCCAGCAGCCGGGGACAGGGGTACGAGCAGTACTTC	CASSRGQGYEQYF
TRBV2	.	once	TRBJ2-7	TGTGCCAGCAGCAACAGGTACCCAGCTAATAGCAGGACCTACGAGCAGTACTTC	CASSNRYPANSRTYEQYF
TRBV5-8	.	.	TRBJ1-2	TGTGCCAGCAGCTTCGACCGATTTAACTATGGCTACACCTTC	CASSFDRFNYGYTF
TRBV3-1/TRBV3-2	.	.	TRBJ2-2	TGTGCCAGCAGCCAGGGAACCGAAGCGAACACCGGGGAGCTGTTTTTT	CASSQGTEANTGELFF
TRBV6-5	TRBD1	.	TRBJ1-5	TGTGCCAGCAGTCGGACAGGGGCCCCTAATCAGCCCCAGCATTTT	CASSRTGAPNQPQHF
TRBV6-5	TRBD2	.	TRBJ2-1	TGTGCCAGCAGATTTGTAGCGGGAGCCAATGAGCAGTTCTTC	CASRFVAGANEQFF
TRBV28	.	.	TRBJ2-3	TGTGCCAGCAATCAAAGGACACCAGATACGCAGTATTTT	CASNQRTPDTQYF
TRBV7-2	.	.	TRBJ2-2	TGTGCCAGCAGCTTATCGGGGGGCGGCTTTCCCGGGGAGCTGTTTTTT	CASSLSGGGFPGELFF
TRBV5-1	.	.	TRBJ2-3	TGCGCCAGCAGATCCCAAACAGATACGCAGTATTTT	CASRSQTDTQYF
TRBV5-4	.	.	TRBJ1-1	TGTGCCAGCAGCTTGATTTCCGGCGGAATTATGAACACTGAAGCTTTCTTT	CASSLISGGIMNTEAFF
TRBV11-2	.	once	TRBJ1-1	TGTGCCAGCAGCTTAGCACTGCTAATGAACACTGAAGCTTTCTTT	CASSLALLMNTEAFF
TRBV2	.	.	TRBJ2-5	TGTGCCAGCACCGATCCCACGGGGGATCCGTCTGAGACCCAGTACTTC	CASTDPTGDPSETQYF